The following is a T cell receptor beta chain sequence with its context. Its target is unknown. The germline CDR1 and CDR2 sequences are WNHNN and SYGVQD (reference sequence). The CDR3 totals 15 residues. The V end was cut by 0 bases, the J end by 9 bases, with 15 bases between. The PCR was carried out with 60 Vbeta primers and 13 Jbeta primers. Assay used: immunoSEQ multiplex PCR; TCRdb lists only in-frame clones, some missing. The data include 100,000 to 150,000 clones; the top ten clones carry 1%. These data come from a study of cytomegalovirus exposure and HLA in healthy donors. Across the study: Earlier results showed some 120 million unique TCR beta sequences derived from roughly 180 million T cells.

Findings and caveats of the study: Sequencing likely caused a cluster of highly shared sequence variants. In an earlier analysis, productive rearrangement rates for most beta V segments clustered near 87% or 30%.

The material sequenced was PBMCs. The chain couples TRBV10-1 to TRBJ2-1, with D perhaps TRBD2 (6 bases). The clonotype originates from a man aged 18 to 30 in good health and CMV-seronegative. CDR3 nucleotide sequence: TGCGCCAGCAGTGAGTCGTGGGGAGGTAAGGGTGAGCAGTTCTTC. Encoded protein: CASSESWGGKGEQFF.